This TCR beta chain stems from a study of blood T cell repertoires in COVID-19. In the study overall: The origin of the acute and convalescent COVID-19 samples was the United States, Italy and Spain.

Assay: immunoSEQ multiplex PCR; the TCRdb copy retains only in-frame clones and omits some. The sample includes about 20,000 clones, roughly 91% of them seen just once. V was clipped by 6 bases and J by 5 bases; unmatched bases: 9. The CDR3 has 16 residues. In germline, CDR1 is SNHLY, CDR2 FYNNEI. The chain carries TRBV2 and TRBJ2-1, with 11 nucleotides matching TRBD2. The TCR sequence derives from a human donor in a cohort sampled during active COVID-19. Sequencing was done on a sample of peripheral blood. The chain's CDR3 is CASSVIAGGPNNEQFF. CDR3 coding DNA: TGTGCCAGCAGCGTCATAGCGGGAGGGCCTAACAATGAGCAGTTCTTC.